Below, 22 T cell receptor beta chains from the same sample are listed, as sequenced in a study of identical twins. A single record per CDR3 protein comes from TCRdb applying MiXCR to the 5' RACE reads. This table has roughly 470,000 distinct CDR3 sequences, 14% appearing once. These data were likewise used in another study, on yellow fever vaccine responses in identical twins.

Material for sequencing was CD4+ T cells sorted from blood. These TCRs come from a woman under 30 in good health.

This clonotype was seen more than once but under ten times. This chain connects TRBV3-1 to TRBJ2-1; D may be TRBD2 (5 bases). The CDR3 runs 15 residues. V dropped 4 bases and J dropped 7 bases, with 17 bases sitting between them. Germline V gives CDR1 LGHDT, CDR2 YNNKEL (reference sequence). The CDR3 DNA is TGTGCCAGCAGCCCTACATGGACGGGATGGAATGAGCAGTTCTTC. It yields the protein CASSPTWTGWNEQFF.

The rearrangement joins TRBV5-1 to TRBJ2-5; possible D gene TRBD2, 6 bases. The CDR3 sequence is 14 residues long. The V end was cut by 3 bases, the J end by 0 bases, with 9 bases between. Germline-derived CDR1 and CDR2 are SGHRS and YFSETQ. The CDR3 DNA follows: TGCGCCAGCAGCTCCACGGGGGACCAAGAGACCCAGTACTTC. Amino acid sequence: CASSSTGDQETQYF.

The chain carries TRBV5-1 and TRBJ2-1, with 12 bases fitting TRBD2. J gave up 13 bases and V 1 base, and 9 bases lay outside the gene matches. The V gene's germline CDR1 is SGHRS and CDR2 YFSETQ. The CDR3 contains 15 residues. CDR3 DNA: TGCGCCAGCAGCTTGAGTTTGACTAGCGGGAGTTTTCAGTTCTTC. Translating it yields CASSLSLTSGSFQFF. The full variable domain, in which reference TRBV5-1 and TRBJ2-1 provide the parts outside the CDR3, is KAGVTQTPRYLIKTRGQQVTLSCSPISGHRSVSWYQQTPGQGLQFLFEYFSETQRNKGNFPGRFSGRQFSNSRSEMNVSTLELGDSALYLCASSLSLTSGSFQFFGPGTRLTVL.

A few counts support this clonotype. The J gene is TRBJ1-1, the V gene TRBV15; unclear D gene. Between the trimmed V and J ends, which lost 8 bases and 2 bases, there was a span of 18 bases. Germline V lookup: CDR1 LNHNV, CDR2 YYDKDF (reference sequence). CDR3 length: 15 amino acids. CDR3 in amino acids: CATFQPRSGNTEAFF. The DNA for the CDR3 is TGTGCCACCTTCCAACCCCGTTCGGGAAACACTGAAGCTTTCTTT.

The J gene is TRBJ2-5, the V gene TRBV10-3; TRBD2 agrees at 10 bases. J gave up 5 bases and V 2 bases, and 8 bases lay outside the gene matches. The CDR3 has 16 residues. Germline V gene sequence: CDR1 ENHRY, CDR2 SYGVKD. CDR3 sequence reads: CAISERAGGPRETQYF. The CDR3 nucleotides are TGTGCCATCAGTGAGAGAGCGGGAGGGCCACGTGAGACCCAGTACTTC.

This clonotype occurred a few times. The chain has TRBV20-1 and TRBJ1-4, with TRBD1 matching 7 bases. Germline V gene data show CDR1 as DFQATT and CDR2 as SNEGSKA (reference sequence). CDR3 length: 14 amino acids. J gave up 6 bases and V 5 bases, and 9 bases lay outside the gene matches. This chain's CDR3 is CSARPRGRDEKLFF. The CDR3, as DNA: TGCAGTGCTCGTCCAAGGGGGCGCGATGAAAAACTGTTTTTT.

The table lists this clonotype with a few counts. The genes are TRBV2 and TRBJ2-1; possibly TRBD1 for D (5 bases). CDR1 is SNHLY, CDR2 FYNNEI, per germline. The CDR3 runs 16 residues. Trimming stripped 4 bases from V and 1 base from J, with 14 bases between. CDR3 amino acids: CASSASPPGSYNEQFF. The CDR3 DNA reads as TGTGCCAGCAGTGCCTCCCCCCCAGGGTCCTACAATGAGCAGTTCTTC.

This clonotype was detected many times. The V call is TRBV7-8, the J call TRBJ2-6; a possible D gene is TRBD1 (6 bases). The germline gives CDR1 SGHVS, CDR2 FQNEAQ. Between the trimmed V and J ends, which lost 5 bases and 3 bases, there was a span of 14 bases. The CDR3 loop spans 16 amino acids. CDR3 DNA: TGTGCCAGCAGCCTTTCCAACAGGGATGGGGCCAACGTCCTGACTTTC. It yields the protein CASSLSNRDGANVLTF.

This chain uses TRBV19 with TRBJ2-7, with 7 nucleotides matching TRBD1. CDR3 size: 14 residues. Unmatched junction bases numbered 12, after V lost 7 bases and J lost 6 bases. The germline V gene encodes CDR1 LNHDA and CDR2 SQIVND (reference sequence). CDR3 amino acids: CASIPRAGGVEQYF. The CDR3 DNA follows: TGTGCCAGTATCCCGCGGGCAGGGGGAGTCGAGCAGTACTTC.

This chain connects TRBV5-1 to TRBJ2-2; D ambiguous. Trimming removed 0 bases at V and 5 bases at J, with 8 bases between. The germline gives CDR1 SGHRS, CDR2 YFSETQ. The CDR3 sequence is 14 residues long. In DNA form, the CDR3 reads TGCGCCAGCAGCTTGGGGAGAAAAACCGGGGAGCTGTTTTTT. It yields the protein CASSLGRKTGELFF.

This clonotype occurred a few times. The chain employs TRBV6-5 and TRBJ2-7, with D unresolved. Germline CDR1 reads MNHEY; CDR2 reads SVGAGI. V was trimmed by 2 bases and J by 2 bases, leaving 10 bases between them. The CDR3 consists of 14 residues. CDR3 sequence reads: CASSYGQSPYEQYF. The CDR3 bases are TGTGCCAGCAGTTACGGTCAGAGCCCCTACGAGCAGTACTTC.

The J gene is TRBJ2-2, the V gene TRBV6-5; D is undetermined. Germline V CDR1 and CDR2: MNHEY, SVGAGI. CDR3 size: 13 residues. Trimming cost V 2 bases and J 4 bases, with 5 bases left between them. The CDR3 sequence: CASSYGSTGELFF. CDR3 nucleotide sequence: TGTGCCAGCAGTTACGGGTCCACCGGGGAGCTGTTTTTT.

The rearrangement links TRBV9 to TRBJ2-7; 7 bases are shared with TRBD1. This CDR3 has 15 residues. Germline loops: CDR1 SGDLS, CDR2 YYNGEE. Trimming at V came to 3 bases and at J to 1 base, leaving 7 bases not matched to a gene. As DNA, the CDR3 is TGTGCCAGCAGCGCGGACAGGTCAATGTCCTACGAGCAGTACTTC. It translates to CASSADRSMSYEQYF.

This clonotype was counted many times. The chain combines TRBV2 with TRBJ1-5, with 10 bases matching TRBD1. Germline values: CDR1 SNHLY, CDR2 FYNNEI. The CDR3 loop spans 15 amino acids. The ends lost 3 bases at V and 7 bases at J; junction bases unmatched: 6. The CDR3 loop is CASSDRDRGNQPQHF. CDR3 in DNA: TGTGCCAGCAGTGACCGGGACAGGGGTAACCAGCCCCAGCATTTT. The entire variable domain, with the rest obtained from reference TRBV2 and TRBJ1-5, is as follows: EPEVTQTPSHQVTQMGQEVILRCVPISNHLYFYWYRQILGQKVEFLVSFYNNEISEKSEIFDDQFSVERPDGSNFTLKIRSTKLEDSAMYFCASSDRDRGNQPQHFGDGTRLSIL.

In this sample, this clonotype turned up a few times. V gene TRBV5-1 combines with J gene TRBJ2-5, with D unresolved. The CDR3 covers 12 residues. Per germline, CDR1 SGHRS and CDR2 YFSETQ. V was trimmed by 4 bases and J by 5 bases, leaving 9 bases between them. The CDR3 region has the DNA TGCGCCAGCAGCATAGTTCAGGAGACCCAGTACTTC. This sequence encodes CASSIVQETQYF.

The gene calls are TRBV3-1 and TRBJ1-2; 11 nucleotides line up with TRBD1. With 5 bases clipped from V and 2 bases from J, the junction kept 7 bases outside the gene matches. The CDR3 has 16 amino acids. Per the germline V gene, CDR1 is LGHDT and CDR2 is YNNKEL (reference sequence). CDR3 nucleotide sequence: TGTGCCAGCAGCGGATCCCGGGACAGGGGGAACTATGGCTACACCTTC. Its protein is CASSGSRDRGNYGYTF.

This clonotype was recorded a few times. J is TRBJ1-2 and V is TRBV20-1, with D unclear. The V gene lost 1 base and the J gene lost 8 bases, with 11 bases spanning the gap. This CDR3 spans 12 amino acids. Germline V gene lookup returns CDR1 DFQATT and CDR2 SNEGSKA (reference sequence). CDR3 region: CSARGGIYGYTF. The CDR3 DNA follows: TGCAGTGCTAGAGGAGGGATTTACGGCTACACCTTC.

This clonotype showed up just a few times. The chain couples TRBV4-1 to TRBJ2-3, with 11 bases that match TRBD2. This CDR3 contains 18 residues. Per the germline V gene, CDR1 is MGHRA and CDR2 is YSYEKL. Unmatched junction bases numbered 6, after V lost 1 base and J lost 0 bases. The CDR3 protein is CASSQARTSGRSTDTQYF. The DNA of the CDR3 is TGCGCCAGCAGCCAAGCCCGGACTAGCGGGCGTAGCACAGATACGCAGTATTTT.

The chain combines TRBV7-2 with TRBJ2-3; D perhaps matches TRBD2 (6 bases). Germline lookup yields CDR1 SGHTA and CDR2 FQGNSA. CDR3 size: 16 residues. V gave up 3 bases and J gave up 2 bases, with 15 bases separating them. The DNA for the CDR3 is TGTGCCAGCAGCTTCCGGGCAGGGAGGATCACAGATACGCAGTATTTT. This codes for CASSFRAGRITDTQYF.

V usage is TRBV19 and J usage is TRBJ2-5; tentatively, D is TRBD1 (6 bases). The CDR3 totals 17 residues. Deletions cut 5 bases from V and 8 bases from J, with 27 bases between. Germline CDR1 LNHDA, CDR2 SQIVND (reference sequence). CDR3 nucleotide sequence: TGTGCCAGTAGTCTTTTCCGCGGACAGTCGGGGATTTCCACCCAGTACTTC. It is translated as CASSLFRGQSGISTQYF.

V gene TRBV5-1 combines with J gene TRBJ2-3; 11 bases map to TRBD1. The V and J ends lost 3 bases and 2 bases, in that order; junction bases with no gene match: 5. Germline-derived CDR1 and CDR2 are SGHRS and YFSETQ. This CDR3 comprises 16 residues. The CDR3 is CASSSDRGQNTDTQYF. Here the CDR3 DNA reads TGCGCCAGCAGCTCGGACAGGGGGCAGAACACAGATACGCAGTATTTT.

The V gene is TRBV12-3 or TRBV12-4, the J gene TRBJ1-1; no clear D gene. V was clipped by 1 base and J by 0 bases, with 9 bases between them. The CDR3 spans 15 residues. Here the CDR3 reads CASSLDSRMNTEAFF. The CDR3 DNA sequence: TGTGCCAGCAGTTTAGACAGCCGCATGAACACTGAAGCTTTCTTT.